The 22 T cell receptor beta chains listed next were all sequenced from one sample in a study of OX40 agonist ivuxolimab in advanced cancers. Clones were read by immunoSEQ multiplex PCR, and TCRdb kept only the in-frame ones, dropping some. The sample consists of 71,000 or so clones, roughly 77% of them appearing once. This material consisted of CD4+ or CD8+ T cells sorted from blood, taken in a trial of the OX40 agonist ivuxolimab. The receptors stem from an adult with an advanced solid tumor such as melanoma, head and neck, liver or kidney cancer.

The V call is TRBV4-1, the J call TRBJ2-3; 11 bases agree with TRBD2. The CDR3 totals 18 residues. The trim removed 0 bases at V and 5 bases at J, leaving 10 bases unmatched. The germline V gene encodes CDR1 MGHRA and CDR2 YSYEKL. DNA of the CDR3: TGCGCCAGCAGCCAAGATAGGCTAGCGGGGGGCAAATTAGATACGCAGTATTTT. This sequence encodes CASSQDRLAGGKLDTQYF.

The J gene is TRBJ2-2, the V gene TRBV9; 8 bases fit TRBD1. This CDR3 contains 19 residues. Germline assignment: CDR1 SGDLS and CDR2 YYNGEE. V was pared by 0 bases and J by 1 base, with 11 bases of the junction left unmatched. CDR3 loop: CASSVGQAPGTGNTGELFF. The CDR3 region has the DNA TGTGCCAGCAGCGTAGGCCAGGCCCCGGGGACAGGGAACACCGGGGAGCTGTTTTTT.

This clone has only one observation. V usage is TRBV4-2 and J usage is TRBJ2-3, with D perhaps given as TRBD1 or TRBD2 (5 bases each). Germline CDR1 is LGHNA and CDR2 is YNFKEQ. The CDR3 sequence is 15 residues long. The germline V and J ends were trimmed by 0 bases and 8 bases, with 15 bases remaining between them. For the CDR3, the DNA is TGTGCCAGCAGCCAAGAGGGACCAGCTCCGGGTACGCAGTATTTT. Translating gives CASSQEGPAPGTQYF.

The chain combines TRBV27 with TRBJ1-1; no definite D call. Between the trimmed V and J ends, which lost 6 bases and 9 bases, there was a span of 17 bases. This CDR3 contains 13 residues. Germline V lookup: CDR1 MNHEY, CDR2 SMNVEV (reference sequence). This CDR3 is CASSALGSSQAFF. The CDR3 DNA follows: TGTGCCAGCAGCGCACTAGGGTCAAGTCAAGCTTTCTTT.

This clone was seen just once. The chain combines TRBV30 with TRBJ1-3; D uncertain. The CDR3 loop spans 12 amino acids. Trimming took 1 base from V and 8 from J, leaving 9 bases between them. Germline loops: CDR1 GTSNPN, CDR2 SVGIG (reference sequence). The chain's CDR3 is CAWSGPGDTIYF. The CDR3 bases are TGTGCCTGGAGTGGGCCTGGGGACACCATATATTTT.

The CDR3 region is CASSQGTGGDYEQYF. CDR3 DNA sequence: TGTGCCAGCAGCCAAGGGACAGGGGGTGACTACGAGCAGTACTTC. J is TRBJ2-7 and V is TRBV11-1; 11 nucleotides align to TRBD1. After removal of 5 bases from V and 3 bases from J, the junction contained 6 bases not matched to a gene. The CDR3 is 15 amino acids. From germline, CDR1 is SGHAT and CDR2 FQDESV (reference sequence).

The genes are TRBV27 and TRBJ2-2; possible D gene TRBD1, 6 bases. Germline V gene data show CDR1 as MNHEY and CDR2 as SMNVEV (reference sequence). Deletions cut 4 bases from V and 4 bases from J, with 7 bases between. The CDR3 covers 13 residues. The CDR3 sequence is CASSWGRTGELFF. The CDR3, as DNA: TGTGCCAGCAGTTGGGGGCGCACCGGGGAGCTGTTTTTT.

The genes are TRBV4-2 and TRBJ2-3; 9 bases line up with TRBD2. Trimming took 4 bases from V and 3 from J; bases not matched to a gene: 11. The CDR3 totals 17 residues. The germline V gene encodes CDR1 LGHNA and CDR2 YNFKEQ. CDR3 residues: CASSRAGSGSGTDTQYF. The CDR3 coding sequence is TGTGCCAGCAGCCGCGCGGGTAGCGGGAGTGGGACAGATACGCAGTATTTT.

In its sample, this clone was seen a few times. DNA of the CDR3: TGCGCCAGCAGCCAAGAGAGCAGAACCTACAATGAGCAGTTCTTC. Its translation is CASSQESRTYNEQFF. The chain has TRBV4-3 and TRBJ2-1; no clear D. Deletions cut 0 bases from V and 2 bases from J, with 8 bases between. CDR3 length: 15 amino acids. Germline V gives CDR1 LGHNA, CDR2 YSLEER.

In this sample, this clone turned up a few times. The junction departs from germline at one end; a sequencing error may be responsible. Other DNA sequences in the sample encode the same CDR3. J is TRBJ1-2 and V is TRBV7-9; D not resolved. From germline, CDR1 is SEHNR and CDR2 FQNEAQ (reference sequence). The CDR3 is 13 amino acids. CDR3 bases: TGCGCCAGCAGCCAAGTGGACGGCGGTGGCTACACCTTC. Translating gives CASSQVDGGGYTF.

Details on this clone: This CDR3 is missing its conserved last phenylalanine or tryptophan, likely due to a read error. Because the CDR3's place on the DNA is in doubt, the DNA is left out and the CDR3 is given as listed by TCRdb. This chain connects TRBV6-1 to TRBJ2-7; the table's D call of TRBD1 was not tested on the DNA. The CDR3 length equals 12 residues, ends included. Looked up from germline, CDR1 is MNHNS and CDR2 is SASEGT. The CDR3: CASSDYDRVVRI.

The chain is built from TRBV4-2 and TRBJ1-2, with 9 bases aligning to TRBD1. The CDR3 is 15 amino acids. CDR1 and CDR2 from the germline V gene are LGHNA and YNFKEQ. V lost 5 bases, J lost 6 bases, and 10 bases stayed unmatched. The CDR3 coding sequence is TGTGCCAGCAGCAGTGGACAGGGGATATCCCATGGCTACACCTTC. This codes for CASSSGQGISHGYTF.

The J gene is TRBJ2-7, the V gene TRBV7-8; 8 positions match TRBD2. The CDR3 has 14 residues. Looked up from germline, CDR1 is SGHVS and CDR2 is FQNEAQ. V was clipped by 1 base and J by 7 bases; unmatched bases: 6. The CDR3 DNA sequence: TGTGCCAGCAGCTTAGGGGGAGCGGGAGTTGAGCAGTACTTC. Protein sequence: CASSLGGAGVEQYF. Looking up the rest from reference TRBV7-8 and TRBJ2-7 gives the full variable domain: GAGVSQSPRYKVAKRGQDVALRCDPISGHVSLFWYQQALGQGPEFLTYFQNEAQLDKSGLPSDRFFAERPEGSVSTLKIQRTQQEDSAVYLCASSLGGAGVEQYFGPGTRLTVT.

This chain connects TRBV7-2 to TRBJ2-2; no clear D gene. This CDR3 spans 15 amino acids. Germline assignment: CDR1 SGHTA and CDR2 FQGNSA. Trimming pared 5 bases from V and 0 bases from J, leaving 10 bases between. The CDR3 sequence: CASSPDPANTGELFF. DNA for the CDR3: TGTGCCAGCAGCCCGGACCCCGCGAACACCGGGGAGCTGTTTTTT.

The chain uses TRBV5-1 and TRBJ2-5, with unresolved D. CDR3 length: 11 amino acids. Germline V gene lookup returns CDR1 SGHRS and CDR2 YFSETQ. The germline V and J ends were trimmed by 5 bases and 5 bases, with 7 bases remaining between them. Here the CDR3 reads CASRFGETQYF. The CDR3 bases are TGCGCCAGCAGATTTGGGGAGACCCAGTACTTC.

The gene calls are TRBV6-5 and TRBJ1-1; tentative D call: TRBD1 (6 bases). This CDR3 is 14 amino acids long. Germline CDR1 reads MNHEY; CDR2 reads SVGAGI. Trimming stripped 10 bases from V and 1 base from J, with 16 bases between. CDR3 loop: CATQEGGENTEAFF. DNA for the CDR3: TGTGCCACGCAGGAGGGGGGGGAGAACACTGAAGCTTTCTTT.

The chain employs TRBV6-6 and TRBJ2-5, with 10 bases matching TRBD2. The V gene end was trimmed by 6 bases and the J gene end by 2 bases; junction bases not matched to a gene: 3. Germline-derived CDR1 and CDR2 are MNHNY and SVGAGI (reference sequence). The CDR3 totals 14 residues. CDR3 bases: TGTGCCAGCAGACAGACTAGCGGGCAAGAGACCCAGTACTTC. Its protein is CASRQTSGQETQYF.

This chain links TRBV7-2 with TRBJ2-7; 10 bases are shared with TRBD2. The germline V gene has CDR1 SGHTA and CDR2 FQGNSA. V lost 5 bases, J lost 0 bases, and 7 bases stayed unmatched. The CDR3 consists of 16 residues. The CDR3 here is CASSNLAGGFSYEQYF. CDR3 coding DNA: TGTGCCAGCAGCAATTTAGCGGGAGGCTTCTCCTACGAGCAGTACTTC.

This clone came up once. The rearrangement joins TRBV27 to TRBJ2-7; TRBD2 might be the D (6 bases). Trimming pared 7 bases from V and 0 bases from J, leaving 16 bases between. Germline V CDR1 and CDR2: MNHEY, SMNVEV (reference sequence). The CDR3 length is 15 residues. The CDR3 spells CASTSYEGLSYEQYF. The CDR3 region has the DNA TGTGCCAGCACCAGTTACGAGGGACTCTCCTACGAGCAGTACTTC.

The rearrangement links TRBV30 to TRBJ2-3; D gene uncertain. Germline V lookup: CDR1 GTSNPN, CDR2 SVGIG (reference sequence). This CDR3 region has 14 residues. Trimming stripped 2 bases from V and 1 base from J, with 10 bases between. The CDR3 loop reads CAWSPGVGTDTQYF. The CDR3 DNA follows: TGTGCCTGGAGTCCGGGTGTGGGCACAGATACGCAGTATTTT.

This rearrangement joins TRBV30 to TRBJ2-5; tentative D call: TRBD2 (6 bases). The germline CDR1 and CDR2 sequences are GTSNPN and SVGIG (reference sequence). The V gene lost 0 bases and the J gene lost 5 bases, with 13 bases spanning the gap. The CDR3 runs 14 residues. The CDR3 region is CAWSVVAGPETQYF. For the CDR3, the DNA is TGTGCCTGGAGTGTGGTTGCGGGACCGGAGACCCAGTACTTC.

This chain joins TRBV7-8 and TRBJ2-3; 8 positions match TRBD2. After removal of 7 bases from V and 4 bases from J, the junction contained 4 bases not matched to a gene. Germline CDR1 and CDR2: SGHVS and FQNEAQ. The CDR3 totals 13 residues. CDR3 bases: TGTGCCAGCACCGGGAGGGTGCCAGATACGCAGTATTTT. It yields the protein CASTGRVPDTQYF.